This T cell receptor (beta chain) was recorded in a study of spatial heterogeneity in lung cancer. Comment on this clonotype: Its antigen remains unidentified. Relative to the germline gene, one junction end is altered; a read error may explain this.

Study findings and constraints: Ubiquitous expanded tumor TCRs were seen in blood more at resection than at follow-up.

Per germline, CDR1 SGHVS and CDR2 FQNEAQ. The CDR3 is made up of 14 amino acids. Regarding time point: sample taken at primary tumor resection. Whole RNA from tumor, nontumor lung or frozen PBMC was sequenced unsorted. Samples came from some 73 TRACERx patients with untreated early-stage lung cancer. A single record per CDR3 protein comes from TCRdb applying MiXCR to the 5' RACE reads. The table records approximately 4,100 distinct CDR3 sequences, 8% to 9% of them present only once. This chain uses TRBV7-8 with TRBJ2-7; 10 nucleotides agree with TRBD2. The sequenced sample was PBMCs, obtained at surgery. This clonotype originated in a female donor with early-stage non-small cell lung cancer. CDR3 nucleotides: TGTGCCAGCAGTTTAGCGGGGGGTTGGGACGAGCAGTACTTC. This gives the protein CASSLAGGWDEQYF.